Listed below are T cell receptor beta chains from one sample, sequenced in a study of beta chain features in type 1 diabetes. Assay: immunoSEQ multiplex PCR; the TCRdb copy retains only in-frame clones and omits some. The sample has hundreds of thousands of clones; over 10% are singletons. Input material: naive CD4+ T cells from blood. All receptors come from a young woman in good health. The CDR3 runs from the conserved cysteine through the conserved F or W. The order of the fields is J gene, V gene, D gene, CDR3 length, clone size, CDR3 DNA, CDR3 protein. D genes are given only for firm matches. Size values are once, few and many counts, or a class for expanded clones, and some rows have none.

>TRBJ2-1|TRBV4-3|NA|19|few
TGCGCCAGCAGCCGACGACTTTGGGAAGCGGACGGCTCCTACAATGAGCAGTTCTTC
CASSRRLWEADGSYNEQFF
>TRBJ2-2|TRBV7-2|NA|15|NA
TGTGCCAGCAGCTTAGTTCGCAGAACCACCGGGGAGCTGTTTTTT
CASSLVRRTTGELFF
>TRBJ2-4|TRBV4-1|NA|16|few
TGCGCCAGCAGCCAAGGAAATTCACTAGCCAAAAACATTCAGTACTTC
CASSQGNSLAKNIQYF
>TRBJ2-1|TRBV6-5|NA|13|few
TGTGCCAGCAGTTACGGCCCGTGGAATGAGCAGTTCTTC
CASSYGPWNEQFF
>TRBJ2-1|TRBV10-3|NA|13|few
TGTGCCATGGCCGGGACGCCGTACAATGAGCAGTTCTTC
CAMAGTPYNEQFF
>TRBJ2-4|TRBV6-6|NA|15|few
TGTGCCAGCAGAGAAGTAAGGGGAAACCAAAACATTCAGTACTTC
CASREVRGNQNIQYF
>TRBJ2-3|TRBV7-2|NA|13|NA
TGTGCCAGCAGCTTAATGTGGGGAGATACGCAGTATTTT
CASSLMWGDTQYF
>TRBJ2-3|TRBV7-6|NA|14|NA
TGTGCCAGCAGCAAAAGAGGGCCGACAGATACGCAGTATTTT
CASSKRGPTDTQYF
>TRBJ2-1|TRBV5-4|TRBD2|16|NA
TGTGCCAGCAGCTTGCAGCGGGGGCAACTTGACAATGAGCAGTTCTTC
CASSLQRGQLDNEQFF
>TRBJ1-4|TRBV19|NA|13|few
TGTGCCAGTAGTACCGGACGGGGTGAAAAACTGTTTTTT
CASSTGRGEKLFF
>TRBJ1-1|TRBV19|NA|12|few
TGTGCCAGTAGTATCCTGAACACTGAAGCTTTCTTT
CASSILNTEAFF
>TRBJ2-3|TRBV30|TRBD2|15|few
TGTGCCTGGAGTGTAGCGGGGCGAGGTACAGATACGCAGTATTTT
CAWSVAGRGTDTQYF
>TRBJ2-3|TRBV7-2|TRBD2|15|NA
TGTGCCAGCAGCCCACCGGGACTAGCGTCTGATACGCAGTATTTT
CASSPPGLASDTQYF